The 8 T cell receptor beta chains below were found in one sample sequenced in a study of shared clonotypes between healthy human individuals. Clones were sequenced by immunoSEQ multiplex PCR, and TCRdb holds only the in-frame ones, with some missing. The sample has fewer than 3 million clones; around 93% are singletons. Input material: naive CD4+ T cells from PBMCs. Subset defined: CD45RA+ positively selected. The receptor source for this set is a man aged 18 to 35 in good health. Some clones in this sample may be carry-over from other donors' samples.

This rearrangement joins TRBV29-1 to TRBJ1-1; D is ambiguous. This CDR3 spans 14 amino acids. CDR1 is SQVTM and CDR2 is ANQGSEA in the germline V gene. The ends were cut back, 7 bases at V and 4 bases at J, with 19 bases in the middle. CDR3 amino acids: CSAYREGSATEAFF. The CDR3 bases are TGCAGCGCCTACCGTGAAGGGTCGGCCACTGAAGCTTTCTTT. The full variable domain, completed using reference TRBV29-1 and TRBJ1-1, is SAVISQKPSRDICQRGTSLTIQCQVDSQVTMMFWYRQQPGQSLTLIATANQGSEATYESGFVIDKFPISRPNLTFSTLTVSNMSPEDSSIYLCSAYREGSATEAFFGQGTRLTVV.

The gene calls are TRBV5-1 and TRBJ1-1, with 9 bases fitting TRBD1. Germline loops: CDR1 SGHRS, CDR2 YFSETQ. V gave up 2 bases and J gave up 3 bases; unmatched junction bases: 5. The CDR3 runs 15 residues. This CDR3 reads CASSFTGGVDTEAFF. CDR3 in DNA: TGCGCCAGCAGCTTCACAGGGGGCGTCGACACTGAAGCTTTCTTT.

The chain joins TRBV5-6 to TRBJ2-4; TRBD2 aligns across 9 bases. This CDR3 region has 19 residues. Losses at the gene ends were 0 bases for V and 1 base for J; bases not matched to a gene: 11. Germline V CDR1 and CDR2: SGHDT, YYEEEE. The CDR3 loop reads CASSLDVRASGEAKNIQYF. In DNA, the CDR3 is TGTGCCAGCAGCTTGGATGTACGGGCTAGCGGGGAGGCCAAAAACATTCAGTACTTC.

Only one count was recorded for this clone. The CDR3 loop reads CASSLSLAGGFGETQYF. The CDR3 DNA sequence: TGTGCCAGCAGTTTATCCTTAGCGGGAGGGTTCGGCGAGACCCAGTACTTC. This chain joins TRBV27 and TRBJ2-5; 11 nucleotides agree with TRBD2. Germline V CDR1 and CDR2: MNHEY, SMNVEV (reference sequence). V was pared by 0 bases and J by 5 bases, with 8 bases of the junction left unmatched. CDR3 size: 17 residues.

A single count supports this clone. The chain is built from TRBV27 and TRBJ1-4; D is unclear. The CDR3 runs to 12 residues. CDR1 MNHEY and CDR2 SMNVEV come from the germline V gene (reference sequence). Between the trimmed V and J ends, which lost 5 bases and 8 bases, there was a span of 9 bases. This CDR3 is CASSDTREKLFF. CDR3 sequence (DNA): TGTGCCAGCAGTGATACTAGGGAAAAACTGTTTTTT.

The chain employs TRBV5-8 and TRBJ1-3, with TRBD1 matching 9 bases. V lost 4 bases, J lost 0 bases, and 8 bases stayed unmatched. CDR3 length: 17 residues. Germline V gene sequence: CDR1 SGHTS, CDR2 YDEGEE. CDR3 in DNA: TGTGCCAGCAGCGGGGAGGGACAGGGCCTCTCTGGAAACACCATATATTTT. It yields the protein CASSGEGQGLSGNTIYF.

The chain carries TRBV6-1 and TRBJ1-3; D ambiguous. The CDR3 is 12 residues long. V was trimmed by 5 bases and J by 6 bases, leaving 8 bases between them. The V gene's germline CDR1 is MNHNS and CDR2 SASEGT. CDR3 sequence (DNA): TGTGCCAGCAGTATCACATCAAACACCATATATTTT. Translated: CASSITSNTIYF.

The CDR3 DNA sequence: TGCGCCAGCAGCTCGCAGGGTGGTAAGGAGACCCAGTACTTC. This translates into CASSSQGGKETQYF. The chain combines TRBV5-1 with TRBJ2-5; possibly TRBD1 for D (5 bases). Germline lookup yields CDR1 SGHRS and CDR2 YFSETQ. The CDR3 has 14 residues. Between the trimmed V and J ends, which lost 3 bases and 5 bases, there was a span of 14 bases.